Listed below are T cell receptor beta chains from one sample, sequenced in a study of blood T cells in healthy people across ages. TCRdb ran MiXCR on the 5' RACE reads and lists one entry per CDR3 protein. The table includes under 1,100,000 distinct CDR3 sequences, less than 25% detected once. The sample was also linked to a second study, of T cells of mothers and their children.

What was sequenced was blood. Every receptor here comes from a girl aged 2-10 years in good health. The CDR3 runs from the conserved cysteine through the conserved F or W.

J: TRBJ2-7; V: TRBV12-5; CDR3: CASGFGGSYEQYF
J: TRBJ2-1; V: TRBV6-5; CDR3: CASSYDSRGVYNEQFF
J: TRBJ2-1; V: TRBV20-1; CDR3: CSASVEIYNEQFF
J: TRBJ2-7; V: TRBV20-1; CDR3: CSARARTGATYEQYF
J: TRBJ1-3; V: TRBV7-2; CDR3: CASSSTLGGGDTIYF
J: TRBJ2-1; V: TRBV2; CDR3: CVSSETGTPYNEQFF
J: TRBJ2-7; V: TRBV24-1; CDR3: CATSDLQGGEQYF
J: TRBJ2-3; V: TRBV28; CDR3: CASTIGSSTDTQYF
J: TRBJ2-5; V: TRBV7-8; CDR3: CASSLVGNLEETQYF
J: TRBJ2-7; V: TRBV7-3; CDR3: CASSLNSGGSYEQYF
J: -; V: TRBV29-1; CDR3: CSVVPGTSYEQYF
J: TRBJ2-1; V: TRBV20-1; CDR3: CSALPGLGTNEQFF
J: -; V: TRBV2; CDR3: CASTQRGAGNEQFF
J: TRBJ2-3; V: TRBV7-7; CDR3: CASSLKRTSGGLYTDTQYF
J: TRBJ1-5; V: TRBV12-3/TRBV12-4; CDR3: CASSRWEGAVNQPQHF
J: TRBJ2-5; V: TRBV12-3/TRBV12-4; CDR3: CASRQQGSQETQYF
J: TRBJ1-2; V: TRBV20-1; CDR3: CSAHRTGDNGYTF
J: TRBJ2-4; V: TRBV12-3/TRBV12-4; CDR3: CASSPRDLAKNIQYF
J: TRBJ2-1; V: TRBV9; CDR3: CASSAPIGDEQFF
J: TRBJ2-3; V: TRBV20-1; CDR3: CSAQRTHTDTQYF